The 30 T cell receptor beta chains below all came from one sample that was sequenced in a study of shared clonotypes between healthy human individuals. The data were produced by immunoSEQ multiplex PCR, yet TCRdb's version contains in-frame clones alone and is incomplete. The profile covers millions of clones, with under 95% appearing a single time and more than 1.5% taken by the ten largest. Positive CCR7 selection of CD45RO-negative cells yielded the naive CD8 cells, and terminally differentiated effector memory CD45RA+ cells were excluded. Sequenced: naive CD8+ T cells from PBMCs. The receptor source for this set is a man between 18 and 35 years old in good health. Some clones in this sample may be carry-over from other donors' samples.

This chain uses TRBV5-1 with TRBJ2-6, with D possibly TRBD2 on 6 matching bases. Germline CDR1 and CDR2: SGHRS and YFSETQ. The CDR3 spans 18 residues. V lost 3 bases and J lost 0, with 16 bases in between. CDR3 sequence reads: CASSSVGSGVSGANVLTF. The CDR3 DNA sequence: TGCGCCAGCAGCTCGGTGGGTAGCGGAGTCTCTGGGGCCAACGTCCTGACTTTC.

V gene TRBV19 combines with J gene TRBJ1-5; D not resolved. V lost 0 bases and J lost 6, with 18 bases in between. Germline V gene sequence: CDR1 LNHDA, CDR2 SQIVND (reference sequence). The CDR3 is made up of 17 amino acids. CDR3 bases: TGTGCCAGTAGTATAGATCCTTTTATGCCGAAGGCTCAGCCCCAGCATTTT. It translates to CASSIDPFMPKAQPQHF.

This chain uses TRBV11-3 with TRBJ2-2, with a tentative D call TRBD2 (5 bases). Looked up from germline, CDR1 is SGHNT and CDR2 is YENEEA. The CDR3 is made up of 13 amino acids. Deletions cut 4 bases from V and 6 bases from J, with 9 bases between. Here the CDR3 DNA reads TGTGCCAGCAGCTCCCGGGGTTCCGGGGAGCTGTTTTTT. This sequence encodes CASSSRGSGELFF.

The chain joins TRBV10-2 to TRBJ2-6; 7 bases match TRBD2. From germline, CDR1 is WSHSY and CDR2 SAAADI. The CDR3 consists of 16 residues. V was clipped by 11 bases and J by 0 bases; unmatched bases: 10. CDR3: CAAESPGGSGANVLTF. The DNA for the CDR3 is TGCGCCGCGGAGTCACCGGGGGGCTCTGGGGCCAACGTCCTGACTTTC.

The rearrangement links TRBV27 to TRBJ1-5; D perhaps matches TRBD1 (6 bases). The CDR3 extends over 15 amino acids. The V end lost 6 bases, the J end lost 5 bases, and 17 bases lay between the germline ends. Germline CDR1 and CDR2: MNHEY and SMNVEV (reference sequence). CDR3 loop: CASSPGKGGDQPQHF. CDR3 in DNA: TGTGCCAGCAGCCCCGGGAAAGGGGGGGATCAGCCCCAGCATTTT.

This chain connects TRBV25-1 to TRBJ2-1; 9 positions match TRBD1. This CDR3 region has 15 residues. V shed 8 bases, J shed 6 bases, and the junction held 11 bases outside the gene matches. CDR1 is MGHDK and CDR2 is SYGVNS in the germline V gene. DNA of the CDR3: TGTGCCAGCTTGAGGGCGGGACAGGGATTCAATGAGCAGTTCTTC. Translated, it gives CASLRAGQGFNEQFF.

The V and J genes are TRBV7-9 and TRBJ1-2; tentative D call: TRBD1 (5 bases). The CDR3 is made up of 14 amino acids. V was trimmed by 5 bases and J by 8 bases, leaving 18 bases between them. Germline CDR1 and CDR2: SEHNR and FQNEAQ (reference sequence). CDR3 sequence (DNA): TGTGCCAGCAGCCAAGCGGTCAGACAGAACGGCTACACCTTC. Its translation: CASSQAVRQNGYTF.

The CDR3 protein is CASSVADSPKGLFF. CDR3 DNA sequence: TGTGCCAGCAGCGTAGCGGACTCCCCGAAGGGACTGTTTTTT. The V gene is TRBV9, the J gene TRBJ1-4; D gene ambiguous. The V gene's germline CDR1 is SGDLS and CDR2 YYNGEE. The V gene lost 0 bases and the J gene lost 13 bases, with 16 bases spanning the gap. The CDR3 totals 14 residues.

CDR3 bases: TGTGCCAGCAGCCTGTCAGCGACAGGGGCGGAAGAGCAGTACTTC. Its protein is CASSLSATGAEEQYF. The chain employs TRBV5-4 and TRBJ2-7, with TRBD1 identical over 8 bases. The CDR3 length is 15 residues. J gave up 7 bases and V 4 bases, and 13 bases lay outside the gene matches. CDR1 is SGHNT, CDR2 YYREEE, per germline (reference sequence).

In regard to this clone: This CDR3 is also generated by other DNA sequences in the sample. The genes are TRBV30 and TRBJ1-2; D remains unclear. Deletions cut 0 bases from V and 5 bases from J, with 7 bases between. Germline assignment: CDR1 GTSNPN and CDR2 SVGIG (reference sequence). This CDR3 has 12 amino acids. In DNA form, the CDR3 reads TGTGCCTGGAGTGTACGGGGATATGGCTACACCTTC. Its translation: CAWSVRGYGYTF.

The chain is built from TRBV19 and TRBJ2-7, with 8 positions matching TRBD1. The CDR3 covers 13 residues. V was pared by 5 bases and J by 4 bases, with 4 bases of the junction left unmatched. The germline CDR1 and CDR2 sequences are LNHDA and SQIVND (reference sequence). In DNA form, the CDR3 reads TGTGCCAGTAGTCCAGGGGGCGCGTACGAGCAGTACTTC. The encoded protein is CASSPGGAYEQYF.

This clone was found once. The chain couples TRBV7-9 to TRBJ2-7; D perhaps matches TRBD1 (6 bases). The CDR3 totals 13 residues. The germline gives CDR1 SEHNR, CDR2 FQNEAQ (reference sequence). V was clipped by 3 bases and J by 6 bases, with 12 bases between them. Here the CDR3 DNA reads TGTGCCAGCAGCTTGTCGAGGACAGTCGAGCAGTACTTC. Amino acids: CASSLSRTVEQYF.

V and J are TRBV6-1 and TRBJ1-2; tentative D call: TRBD1 (6 bases). The CDR3 covers 12 residues. Trimming shortened V by 8 bases and J by 4 bases, and 11 bases separated the two germline ends. The V gene's germline CDR1 is MNHNS and CDR2 SASEGT. The CDR3 DNA follows: TGTGCCAGCCACAGGGACCCCTATGGCTACACCTTC. Translation: CASHRDPYGYTF.

The J gene is TRBJ1-2, the V gene TRBV4-1; D perhaps matches TRBD1 (6 bases). This CDR3 has 15 residues. Per the germline V gene, CDR1 is MGHRA and CDR2 is YSYEKL. Trimming took off 3 bases at V and 4 bases at J, with 15 bases between the two ends. The CDR3 region is CASSQRQDMLYGYTF. The CDR3 bases are TGCGCCAGCAGCCAGAGACAGGATATGCTCTATGGCTACACCTTC.

In this sample, this clone turned up once. The chain carries TRBV4-1 and TRBJ2-2; 9 bases map to TRBD2. This CDR3 region has 17 residues. Losses at the gene ends were 0 bases for V and 6 bases for J; bases not matched to a gene: 8. Germline V gene lookup returns CDR1 MGHRA and CDR2 YSYEKL. The CDR3 here is CASSQEGNSGSAGELFF. The CDR3, as DNA: TGCGCCAGCAGCCAAGAAGGGAATAGCGGGAGTGCCGGGGAGCTGTTTTTT.

The chain carries TRBV7-2 and TRBJ2-2; no reliable D call. Trimming took off 2 bases at V and 4 bases at J, with 5 bases between the two ends. The CDR3 totals 13 residues. Germline V gives CDR1 SGHTA, CDR2 FQGNSA. CDR3 nucleotide sequence: TGTGCCAGCAGCTTATATTTCACCGGGGAGCTGTTTTTT. This encodes CASSLYFTGELFF.

This rearrangement joins TRBV10-1 to TRBJ2-6, with D possibly being TRBD1 (6 bases). The CDR3 has 18 amino acids. Per germline, CDR1 WNHNN and CDR2 SYGVQD (reference sequence). The V end was cut by 4 bases, the J end by 0 bases, with 16 bases between. The CDR3 loop is CASSVGDTFNSGANVLTF. CDR3 nucleotides: TGCGCCAGCAGTGTAGGGGACACCTTCAACTCTGGGGCCAACGTCCTGACTTTC.

This clone was seen a handful of times. In nucleotides, the CDR3 is TGTGCCAGCAGCATCGAGACAGCTGGAAACACCATATATTTT. It yields the protein CASSIETAGNTIYF. The V call is TRBV28, the J call TRBJ1-3, with D possibly TRBD1 on 5 matching bases. In germline, CDR1 is MDHEN, CDR2 SYDVKM. The CDR3 runs to 14 residues. With 6 bases removed from V and 2 bases from J, the gap between germline ends came to 11 bases. Using reference TRBV28 and TRBJ1-3 for the parts outside the CDR3, the full variable domain is DVKVTQSSRYLVKRTGEKVFLECVQDMDHENMFWYRQDPGLGLRLIYFSYDVKMKEKGDIPEGYSVSREKKERFSLILESASTNQTSMYLCASSIETAGNTIYFGEGSWLTVV.

The chain links TRBV7-9 to TRBJ2-7; TRBD1 might be the D (5 bases). Germline CDR1 reads SEHNR; CDR2 reads FQNEAQ (reference sequence). This CDR3 region has 17 residues. The ends were cut back, 4 bases at V and 3 bases at J, with 22 bases in the middle. CDR3 nucleotides: TGTGCCAGCAGCTCCCTTAACCTGCAGGGCCTTTACTACGAGCAGTACTTC. Translation gives CASSSLNLQGLYYEQYF. Full variable domain (rest looked up from reference TRBV7-9 and TRBJ2-7): DTGVSQNPRHKITKRGQNVTFRCDPISEHNRLYWYRQTLGQGPEFLTYFQNEAQLEKSRLLSDRFSAERPKGSFSTLEIQRTEQGDSAMYLCASSSLNLQGLYYEQYFGPGTRLTVT.

The chain couples TRBV6-5 to TRBJ1-2, with no clear D. Germline V gives CDR1 MNHEY, CDR2 SVGAGI. CDR3 length equals 13 residues. Trimming stripped 4 bases from V and 8 bases from J, with 14 bases between. Here the CDR3 DNA reads TGTGCCAGCAGTTTTGGGCCCCCGGGCGGCTACACCTTC. Residues: CASSFGPPGGYTF.

This chain links TRBV4-2 with TRBJ2-7, with TRBD1 matching 8 bases. The V gene end was trimmed by 2 bases and the J gene end by 3 bases; junction bases not matched to a gene: 9. The CDR3 sequence is 16 residues long. Germline CDR1 and CDR2: LGHNA and YNFKEQ. The CDR3 reads CASSQPPGQALYEQYF. The CDR3 DNA is TGTGCCAGCAGCCAACCACCGGGACAGGCTCTCTACGAGCAGTACTTC.

Comment on this clone: Different DNA sequences within this sample yield the same CDR3. This chain joins TRBV27 and TRBJ2-7, with D hard to call. Trimming left V 5 bases short and J 0 bases short, with 8 bases between. Germline CDR1 and CDR2: MNHEY and SMNVEV (reference sequence). CDR3 size: 13 residues. This CDR3 reads CASSLGPSYEQYF. Written as DNA, the CDR3 is TGTGCCAGCAGTCTTGGTCCCTCCTACGAGCAGTACTTC.

The chain uses TRBV25-1 and TRBJ2-1; 7 bases align to TRBD2. V lost 1 base, J lost 5 bases, and 11 bases stayed unmatched. The V gene's germline CDR1 is MGHDK and CDR2 SYGVNS. This CDR3 is 17 amino acids long. The CDR3 region has the DNA TGTGCCAGCAGTGAATTCCCCCTAGCGGAGACTAACAATGAGCAGTTCTTC. Translating it yields CASSEFPLAETNNEQFF.

The V and J genes are TRBV6-6 and TRBJ1-1, with TRBD1 identical over 7 bases. The V segment lost 1 base and the J segment 4 bases; nucleotides outside the gene matches: 3. This CDR3 contains 14 residues. Germline CDR1 MNHNY, CDR2 SVGAGI (reference sequence). CDR3 in amino acids: CASSYFGTATEAFF. DNA for the CDR3: TGTGCCAGCAGTTACTTCGGGACAGCCACTGAAGCTTTCTTT.

The chain combines TRBV6-1 with TRBJ2-7, with D possibly being TRBD1 or TRBD2 (5 bases each). Trimming removed 6 bases from V and 1 base from J, with 19 bases in between. Looked up from germline, CDR1 is MNHNS and CDR2 is SASEGT. The CDR3 has 16 amino acids. CDR3 DNA sequence: TGTGCCAGCAGAGAACCCCGGGGCCTAGCTTCCTACGAGCAGTACTTC. It translates to CASREPRGLASYEQYF.

This chain uses TRBV13 with TRBJ2-5; the D gene is possibly TRBD1 (6 bases). The germline gives CDR1 PRHDT, CDR2 FYEKMQ (reference sequence). Trimming shortened V by 1 base and J by 1 base, and 10 bases separated the two germline ends. The CDR3 is 15 residues long. The CDR3 region has the DNA TGTGCCAGCAGCTTAGAGGGACAAAGCCAAGAGACCCAGTACTTC. The encoded protein is CASSLEGQSQETQYF.

This chain uses TRBV27 with TRBJ2-7; 7 bases are a match to TRBD1. After removal of 3 bases from V and 0 bases from J, the junction contained 11 bases not matched to a gene. The CDR3 is made up of 17 amino acids. Looked up from germline, CDR1 is MNHEY and CDR2 is SMNVEV (reference sequence). DNA of the CDR3: TGTGCCAGCAGTTTCCTACAGGGGCCTACGTCCTCCTACGAGCAGTACTTC. Protein product: CASSFLQGPTSSYEQYF.

The chain's CDR3 is CASSQDNRGHTEAFF. The CDR3 DNA follows: TGCGCCAGCAGCCAAGATAACCGGGGACATACTGAAGCTTTCTTT. The rearrangement joins TRBV4-1 to TRBJ1-1; weak D call: TRBD1 (6 bases). Germline V lookup: CDR1 MGHRA, CDR2 YSYEKL. The CDR3 extends over 15 amino acids. V was trimmed by 0 bases and J by 5 bases, leaving 13 bases between them.

This chain links TRBV7-2 with TRBJ2-3; tentatively, D is TRBD1 (5 bases). Germline CDR1 reads SGHTA; CDR2 reads FQGNSA. The V end lost 5 bases, the J end lost 6 bases, and 9 bases lay between the germline ends. The length of the CDR3 is 12 residues. CDR3 region: CASSTYRDTQYF. The CDR3, as DNA: TGTGCCAGCAGCACCTACAGGGATACGCAGTATTTT.

This clone turned up a few times. The chain recombines TRBV29-1 with TRBJ1-1, with D perhaps TRBD1 (5 bases). This CDR3 comprises 12 residues. CDR1 SQVTM and CDR2 ANQGSEA come from the germline V gene. The V end was cut by 7 bases, the J end by 6 bases, with 15 bases between. In DNA form, the CDR3 reads TGCAGCGGAGCTGGGGGTTCGCCTGAAGCTTTCTTT. Translated, it gives CSGAGGSPEAFF. Full variable domain (rest looked up from reference TRBV29-1 and TRBJ1-1): SAVISQKPSRDICQRGTSLTIQCQVDSQVTMMFWYRQQPGQSLTLIATANQGSEATYESGFVIDKFPISRPNLTFSTLTVSNMSPEDSSIYLCSGAGGSPEAFFGQGTRLTVV.